The entry below describes one T cell receptor beta chain. These data come from a study of blood T cell repertoires in COVID-19. The CDR3 has 13 residues. The V end was cut by 4 bases, the J end by 5 bases, with 14 bases between. The V gene's germline CDR1 is SQVTM and CDR2 ANQGSEA. The data were produced by immunoSEQ multiplex PCR, yet TCRdb's version contains in-frame clones alone and is incomplete. Of 400,000 or so clones listed, around 91% are singletons. Ages ranged from about 18 to 89 years, with residence in 20 to 30 US areas. The clonotype comes from a man in his late teens or twenties who had recovered from COVID-19. Sample: PBMCs or T cells enriched from blood (not recorded which). The chain recombines TRBV29-1 with TRBJ1-1; D is possibly TRBD1 (6 bases). The CDR3 reads CSVARDRSTEAFF. As DNA, the CDR3 is TGCAGCGTTGCCCGTGACAGGTCTACTGAAGCTTTCTTT.